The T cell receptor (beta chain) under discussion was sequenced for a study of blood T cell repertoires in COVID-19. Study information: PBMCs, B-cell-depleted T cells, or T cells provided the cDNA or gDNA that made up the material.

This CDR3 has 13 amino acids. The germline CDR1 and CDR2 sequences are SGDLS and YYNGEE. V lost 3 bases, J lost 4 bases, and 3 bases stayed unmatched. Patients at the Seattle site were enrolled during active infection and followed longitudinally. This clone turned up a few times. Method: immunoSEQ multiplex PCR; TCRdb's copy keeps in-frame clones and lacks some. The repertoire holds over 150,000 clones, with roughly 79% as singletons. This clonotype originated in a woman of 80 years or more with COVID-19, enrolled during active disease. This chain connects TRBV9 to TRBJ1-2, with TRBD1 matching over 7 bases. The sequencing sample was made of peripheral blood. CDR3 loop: CASSDGDSYGYTF. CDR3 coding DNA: TGTGCCAGCAGCGATGGGGACAGCTATGGCTACACCTTC.